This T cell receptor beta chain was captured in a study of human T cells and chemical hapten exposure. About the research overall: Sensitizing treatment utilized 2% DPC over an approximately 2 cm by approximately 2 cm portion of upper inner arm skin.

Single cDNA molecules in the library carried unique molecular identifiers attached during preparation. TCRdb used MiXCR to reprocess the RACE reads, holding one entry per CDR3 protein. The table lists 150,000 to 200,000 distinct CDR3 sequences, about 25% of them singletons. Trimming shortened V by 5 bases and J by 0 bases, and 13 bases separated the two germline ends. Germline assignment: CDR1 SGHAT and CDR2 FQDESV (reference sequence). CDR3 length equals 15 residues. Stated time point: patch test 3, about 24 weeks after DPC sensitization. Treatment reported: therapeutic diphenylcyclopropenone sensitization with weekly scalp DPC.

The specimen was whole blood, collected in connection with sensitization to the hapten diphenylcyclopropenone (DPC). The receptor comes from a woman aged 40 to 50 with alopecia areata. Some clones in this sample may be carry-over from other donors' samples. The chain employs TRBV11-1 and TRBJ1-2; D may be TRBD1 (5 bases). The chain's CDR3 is CASSGAAGTNYGYTF. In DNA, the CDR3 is TGTGCCAGCAGCGGGGCCGCGGGGACTAACTATGGCTACACCTTC.